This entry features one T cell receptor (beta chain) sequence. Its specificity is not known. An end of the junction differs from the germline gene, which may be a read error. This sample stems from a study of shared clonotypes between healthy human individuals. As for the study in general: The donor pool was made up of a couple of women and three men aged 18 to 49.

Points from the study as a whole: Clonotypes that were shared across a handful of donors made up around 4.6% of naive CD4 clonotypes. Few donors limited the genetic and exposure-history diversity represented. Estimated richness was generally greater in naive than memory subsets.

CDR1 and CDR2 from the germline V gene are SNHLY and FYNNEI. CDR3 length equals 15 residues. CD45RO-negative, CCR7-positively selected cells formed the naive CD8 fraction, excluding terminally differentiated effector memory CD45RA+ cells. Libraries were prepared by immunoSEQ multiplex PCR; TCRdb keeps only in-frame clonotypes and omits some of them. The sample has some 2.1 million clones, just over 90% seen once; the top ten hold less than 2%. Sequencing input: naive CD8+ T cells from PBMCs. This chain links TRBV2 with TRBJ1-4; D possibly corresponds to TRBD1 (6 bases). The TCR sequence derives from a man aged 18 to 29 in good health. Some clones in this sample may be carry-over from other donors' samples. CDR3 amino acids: CASSPTGSPNEKLFF. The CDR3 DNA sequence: TGTGCCAGCAGTCCGACAGGAAGCCCTAACGAAAAACTGTTTTTT.